A single sample gave rise to the 27 T cell receptor beta chains below, sequenced in a study of cytomegalovirus exposure and HLA in healthy donors (dated by TCRdb to the late 2010s). Library preparation used the immunoSEQ multiplex PCR assay. The multiplex PCR relied on a mix of 60 forward primers for TCR Vbeta segments and 13 reverse primers for TCR Jbeta segments. Drawn from immuneACCESS, this table holds only the in-frame rearrangements with V and J called that TCRdb kept. Clones are partly lost; checked studies trace under half to an unresolved V gene and leave the rest unexplained. The sample has about 160,000 clones on record, about 82% of them singletons. The leading ten clones occupy 6.5% to 7.5% of the sample. The sequenced sample was PBMCs. The receptor source for this set is a woman under 40 in good health and CMV-seropositive.

This clone was counted between two and nine times. The chain links TRBV30 to TRBJ1-5; 7 positions match TRBD1. From germline, CDR1 is GTSNPN and CDR2 SVGIG (reference sequence). V trimming: 0 bases; J trimming: 1 base; junction bases outside the gene matches: 9. The CDR3 covers 17 residues. The CDR3 nucleotides read TGTGCCTGGAGTGTACGCGGAGGGGGCTTAAGCAATCAGCCCCAGCATTTT. It encodes CAWSVRGGGLSNQPQHF.

The V gene is TRBV10-1, the J gene TRBJ1-4, with D hard to call. Germline-derived CDR1 and CDR2 are WNHNN and SYGVQD (reference sequence). V gave up 10 bases and J gave up 0 bases, with 12 bases separating them. The CDR3 totals 14 residues. CDR3: CATNSGATNEKLFF. The CDR3 region has the DNA TGCGCCACCAACTCGGGAGCAACTAATGAAAAACTGTTTTTT.

The genes are TRBV25-1 and TRBJ1-4; no definite D call. The CDR3 has 14 amino acids. The germline V gene has CDR1 MGHDK and CDR2 SYGVNS. V was cut by 3 bases and J by 8 bases, with 13 bases left in between. CDR3 DNA: TGTGCCAGCAGTGACGGACGAGGAGGAGAAAAACTGTTTTTT. This gives the protein CASSDGRGGEKLFF.

J is TRBJ1-1 and V is TRBV5-6, with D possibly matching TRBD1 (6 bases). Germline V gene lookup returns CDR1 SGHDT and CDR2 YYEEEE. The germline V and J ends were trimmed by 4 bases and 7 bases, with 11 bases remaining between them. The CDR3 extends over 12 amino acids. DNA of the CDR3: TGTGCCAGCAGCGTGGGACACCTTGAAGCTTTCTTT. Its translation: CASSVGHLEAFF.

The V call is TRBV5-1, the J call TRBJ1-4, with TRBD1 identical over 8 bases. In germline, CDR1 is SGHRS, CDR2 YFSETQ. Unmatched junction bases numbered 5, after V lost 2 bases and J lost 5 bases. The CDR3 is 15 residues long. This chain's CDR3 is CASSFTGGGNEKLFF. CDR3 nucleotide sequence: TGCGCCAGCAGCTTTACAGGGGGGGGAAATGAAAAACTGTTTTTT.

Note on this clone: This specimen includes other DNA sequences encoding the same CDR3. The chain carries TRBV11-2 and TRBJ1-2; 7 nucleotides agree with TRBD1. Germline loops: CDR1 SGHAT, CDR2 FQNNGV. The CDR3 consists of 15 residues. V was clipped by 4 bases and J by 4 bases; unmatched bases: 9. The CDR3 spells CASSSAGTASYGYTF. CDR3 coding DNA: TGTGCCAGCAGCTCTGCCGGGACAGCTTCCTATGGCTACACCTTC. Drawing the rest from reference TRBV11-2 and TRBJ1-2, the complete variable domain is EAGVAQSPRYKIIEKRQSVAFWCNPISGHATLYWYQQILGQGPKLLIQFQNNGVVDDSQLPKDRFSAERLKGVDSTLKIQPAKLEDSAVYLCASSSAGTASYGYTFGSGTRLTVV.

J is TRBJ1-2 and V is TRBV5-6; tentatively, D is TRBD1 (5 bases). The CDR3 runs 15 residues. V gave up 3 bases and J gave up 3 bases, with 15 bases separating them. Per the germline V gene, CDR1 is SGHDT and CDR2 is YYEEEE. The CDR3 is CASSWARQTYYGYTF. The CDR3 DNA sequence: TGTGCCAGCAGCTGGGCCCGACAGACCTACTATGGCTACACCTTC.

The V call is TRBV10-3, the J call TRBJ1-3; 8 bases are a match to TRBD1. J was trimmed by 4 bases and V by 8 bases; bases with no gene match: 10. From germline, CDR1 is ENHRY and CDR2 SYGVKD. This CDR3 has 15 amino acids. The CDR3 coding sequence is TGTGCCATCGGCGACACAGGGGGAGAAGGAAACACCATATATTTT. It yields the protein CAIGDTGGEGNTIYF.

This clone was observed once. The chain recombines TRBV19 with TRBJ2-4; D perhaps matches TRBD1 (5 bases). CDR3 size: 16 residues. Germline V gives CDR1 LNHDA, CDR2 SQIVND (reference sequence). V was trimmed by 4 bases and J by 0 bases, leaving 13 bases between them. CDR3 protein: CASSNLLGVAKNIQYF. CDR3 sequence (DNA): TGTGCCAGTAGTAACTTGCTAGGGGTAGCCAAAAACATTCAGTACTTC.

CDR3 loop: CASSQERGTSQFF. In DNA form, the CDR3 reads TGCGCCAGCAGCCAAGAAAGGGGGACTAGCCAGTTCTTC. The V call is TRBV4-1, the J call TRBJ2-1; 9 nucleotides agree with TRBD2. Germline loops: CDR1 MGHRA, CDR2 YSYEKL. V lost 0 bases to trimming and J lost 13 bases; unmatched junction nucleotides: 4. CDR3 length: 13 amino acids.

This chain connects TRBV2 to TRBJ1-2; tentative D call: TRBD1 (5 bases). V shed 1 base and J shed 1 base, with 10 bases lying between them. CDR1 and CDR2 from the germline V gene are SNHLY and FYNNEI. This CDR3 comprises 15 residues. In DNA form, the CDR3 reads TGTGCCAGCAGTGAAGAGGGGAGGGTTAACTATGGCTACACCTTC. This translates into CASSEEGRVNYGYTF.

V usage is TRBV15 and J usage is TRBJ2-2, with D perhaps matching TRBD1 (6 bases). CDR1 and CDR2 (germline): LNHNV, YYDKDF (reference sequence). Trimming stripped 5 bases from V and 6 bases from J, with 13 bases between. The CDR3 consists of 14 residues. This CDR3 is CATSRAGAAGELFF. Here the CDR3 DNA reads TGTGCCACCAGCCGGGCAGGGGCCGCCGGGGAGCTGTTTTTT.

A few counts support this clone. The genes are TRBV29-1 and TRBJ2-5, with 11 nucleotides matching TRBD2. V shed 1 base, J shed 5 bases, and the junction held 3 bases outside the gene matches. This CDR3 is 14 amino acids long. The germline V gene encodes CDR1 SQVTM and CDR2 ANQGSEA. The CDR3 nucleotides are TGCAGCGTTGAAGTTAGCGGGGGGGCGGAGACCCAGTACTTC. Protein sequence: CSVEVSGGAETQYF.

The chain joins TRBV19 to TRBJ2-7; TRBD2 might be the D (6 bases). Trimming took off 6 bases at V and 6 bases at J, with 18 bases between the two ends. CDR3 length: 14 residues. CDR1 LNHDA and CDR2 SQIVND come from the germline V gene (reference sequence). The CDR3 spells CASSRSWTTGEQYF. DNA for the CDR3: TGTGCCAGTAGCCGATCCTGGACTACAGGCGAGCAGTACTTC.

This chain connects TRBV10-3 to TRBJ2-7; TRBD1 might be the D (6 bases). Trimming took 4 bases from V and 0 from J, leaving 22 bases between them. The CDR3 consists of 18 residues. Germline CDR1 reads ENHRY; CDR2 reads SYGVKD. CDR3 DNA: TGTGCCATCAGTGTCGGGGAAAGGACAGACTTCCTCTCCTACGAGCAGTACTTC. This sequence encodes CAISVGERTDFLSYEQYF.

On this clone itself: At one boundary the junction diverges from the germline segment, which might be a read error. This rearrangement joins TRBV7-9 to TRBJ1-1; a weak D match, TRBD1 (6 bases). Per germline, CDR1 SEHNR and CDR2 FQNEAQ (reference sequence). The length of the CDR3 is 13 residues. CDR3: CSSSRQEITEAFF. As DNA, the CDR3 is TGTTCCAGCAGCCGACAGGAGATCACTGAAGCTTTCTTT.

This clone has only a few counts. V usage is TRBV21-1 and J usage is TRBJ2-5; TRBD2, the D gene given by the table, was not confirmed from the DNA. TRBV21-1 is a listed pseudogene. The CDR3 totals 16 residues. CDR3 nucleotides: TGTGCCAGCAGCAGCCTAGCGGGGGGGGTAGAAGAGACCCAGTACTTC. As protein: CASSSLAGGVEETQYF.

This clone was seen a single time. The rearrangement uses TRBV18 and TRBJ2-5, with D possibly TRBD2 on 5 matching bases. Trimming removed 3 bases at V and 4 bases at J, with 15 bases between. The CDR3 spans 15 residues. The germline V gene has CDR1 KGHSH and CDR2 LQKENI. CDR3 amino acids: CASSPLAGPRETQYF. In DNA, the CDR3 is TGTGCCAGCTCACCGCTAGCCGGTCCTAGAGAGACCCAGTACTTC.

This sequence joins TRBV2 and TRBJ2-7, with D possibly matching TRBD2 (5 bases). The CDR3 has 12 residues. Germline V gene lookup returns CDR1 SNHLY and CDR2 FYNNEI. V was trimmed by 8 bases and J by 3 bases, leaving 11 bases between them. The CDR3 reads CASDRGDYEQYF. DNA for the CDR3: TGTGCCAGCGATCGGGGTGACTACGAGCAGTACTTC.

V usage is TRBV19 and J usage is TRBJ1-2; tentatively, D is TRBD1 (6 bases). This CDR3 is built from 12 residues. V shed 7 bases and J shed 8 bases, with 14 bases lying between them. CDR1 is LNHDA, CDR2 SQIVND, per germline (reference sequence). The CDR3 reads CASKGDSYGYTF. The CDR3 DNA reads as TGTGCCAGTAAGGGGGATTCCTACGGCTACACCTTC.

The rearrangement joins TRBV4-3 to TRBJ2-2; D might be TRBD2 (5 bases). V lost 4 bases and J lost 8, with 14 bases in between. CDR1 is LGHNA, CDR2 YSLEER, per germline. The CDR3 extends over 14 amino acids. CDR3 coding DNA: TGCGCCAGCAGCCTTCTCTTCGGGGAAGGGGAGCTGTTTTTT. Protein: CASSLLFGEGELFF.

V and J are TRBV7-8 and TRBJ1-4; 7 nucleotides match TRBD1. This CDR3 is 15 amino acids long. V dropped 6 bases and J dropped 5; count of bases not matched to a gene: 9. Germline values: CDR1 SGHVS, CDR2 FQNEAQ. CDR3: CASRPTQGDNEKLFF. CDR3 DNA sequence: TGTGCCAGCAGGCCCACTCAGGGGGACAATGAAAAACTGTTTTTT. The full variable domain, in which reference TRBV7-8 and TRBJ1-4 provide the parts outside the CDR3, is GAGVSQSPRYKVAKRGQDVALRCDPISGHVSLFWYQQALGQGPEFLTYFQNEAQLDKSGLPSDRFFAERPEGSVSTLKIQRTQQEDSAVYLCASRPTQGDNEKLFFGSGTQLSVL.

The chain couples TRBV4-1 to TRBJ1-4; 7 bases are a match to TRBD1. CDR3 length: 15 amino acids. Germline CDR1 MGHRA, CDR2 YSYEKL. The ends lost 5 bases at V and 5 bases at J; junction bases unmatched: 8. CDR3 nucleotide sequence: TGCGCCAGCAGCAAAAGGACAGGAGCAAATGAAAAACTGTTTTTT. Protein sequence: CASSKRTGANEKLFF.

This clone was found a few times. The chain combines TRBV30 with TRBJ1-2, with unresolved D. Trimming took 2 bases from V and 4 from J, leaving 11 bases between them. CDR3 length equals 13 residues. Germline V gives CDR1 GTSNPN, CDR2 SVGIG (reference sequence). This chain's CDR3 is CAWSPDYSYGYTF. CDR3 sequence (DNA): TGTGCCTGGAGTCCCGATTACTCCTATGGCTACACCTTC. Drawing the rest from reference TRBV30 and TRBJ1-2, the complete variable domain is SQTIHQWPATLVQPVGSPLSLECTVEGTSNPNLYWYRQAAGRGLQLLFYSVGIGQISSEVPQNLSASRPQDRQFILSSKKLLLSDSGFYLCAWSPDYSYGYTFGSGTRLTVV.

This rearrangement joins TRBV29-1 to TRBJ2-3; D gene ambiguous. This CDR3 contains 10 residues. The ends were cut back, 6 bases at V and 6 bases at J, with 7 bases in the middle. Germline CDR1 is SQVTM and CDR2 is ANQGSEA. The chain's CDR3 is CSVNPDTQYF. For the CDR3, the DNA is TGCAGCGTAAATCCGGATACGCAGTATTTT.

The chain joins TRBV10-3 to TRBJ2-5, with D hard to call. Germline V CDR1 and CDR2: ENHRY, SYGVKD. The V end was cut by 5 bases, the J end by 1 base, with 11 bases between. The CDR3 runs 14 residues. The CDR3 region is CAISKWRLQETQYF. CDR3 in DNA: TGTGCCATCAGTAAGTGGAGACTCCAAGAGACCCAGTACTTC.

The chain recombines TRBV11-2 with TRBJ2-2, with D tentatively TRBD2 (6 bases). This CDR3 comprises 14 residues. From germline, CDR1 is SGHAT and CDR2 FQNNGV. The V and J ends lost 4 bases and 6 bases respectively, with 12 bases between them. CDR3 loop: CASSWIRGSGELFF. The CDR3 nucleotides are TGTGCCAGCAGCTGGATCCGGGGGTCCGGGGAGCTGTTTTTT.